This T cell receptor beta chain was sequenced in a study of neurological immune-mediated disorders. Study-level points and caveats: HTLV-1-associated myelopathy had the most TCR clonal expansion, and multiple sclerosis had the least, less than healthy controls.

Time point described: longitudinal time-point 3. The CDR3 totals 14 residues. The germline V gene encodes CDR1 KGHSH and CDR2 LQKENI. V was clipped by 3 bases and J by 13 bases, with 18 bases between them. This clonotype was recorded at least ten times. Antigen unknown. TCRdb fed the 5' RACE reads into MiXCR, producing one record per CDR3 protein. The table lists roughly 48,000 distinct CDR3 sequences, more than 9.5% of them singletons. Sequencing was carried out using PBMCs. The clonotype comes from a male donor with HTLV-1-associated myelopathy (HAM/TSP). V is TRBV18 and J is TRBJ1-4; D is unclear. The CDR3 DNA reads TGTGCCAGCTCACCTCGTACGGGCGAGGCGGGACTGTTTTTT. It codes for CASSPRTGEAGLFF.